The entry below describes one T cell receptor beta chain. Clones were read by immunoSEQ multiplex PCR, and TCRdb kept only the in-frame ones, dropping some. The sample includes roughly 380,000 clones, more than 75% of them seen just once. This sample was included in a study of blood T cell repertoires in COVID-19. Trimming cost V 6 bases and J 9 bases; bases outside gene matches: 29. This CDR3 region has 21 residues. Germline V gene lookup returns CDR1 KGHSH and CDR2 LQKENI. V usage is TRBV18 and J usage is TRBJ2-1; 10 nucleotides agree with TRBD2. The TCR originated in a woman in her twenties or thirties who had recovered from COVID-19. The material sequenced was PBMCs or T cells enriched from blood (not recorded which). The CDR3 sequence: CASSRFTTGTSAGGGKAEQFF. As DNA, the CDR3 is TGTGCCAGCTCGCGCTTCACAACCGGGACTAGCGCGGGGGGAGGCAAGGCTGAGCAGTTCTTC.